A single sample gave rise to the 9 T cell receptor beta chains below, sequenced in a study of T cell clusters in autoimmune cytopenias (dated by TCRdb to between 2017 and 2020). TCRdb records Illumina MiSeq as the sequencer. Multiplex PCR with a touch-down protocol amplified TRB rearrangements, with the TRB-A and TRB-B primer pools combined in a single tube. The reads underwent TCRdb reprocessing, giving one record for each CDR3 protein sequence and no DNA. The sample table holds about 6,500 distinct CDR3 sequences. The top ten constitute less than 70% of the sample. TRB amplification used about 230 ng of peripheral blood genomic DNA, 30,000 to 40,000 genome equivalents, per sample. In addition, the sample was reused for a study of T cell repertoires in aging, cancer and after chemotherapy.

The sample consisted of peripheral blood. These receptors originate from a human donor in good health.

The V call is TRBV6-6, the J call TRBJ2-1. CDR1 and CDR2 (germline): MNHNY, SVGAGI (reference sequence). The CDR3 loop spans 11 amino acids. This chain's CDR3 is CASSYEDGQFF.

This chain links TRBV30 with TRBJ1-1. The CDR3 length is 13 residues. Germline loops: CDR1 GTSNPN, CDR2 SVGIG (reference sequence). Here the CDR3 reads CAWKRARDTEAFF.

The chain joins TRBV6-1 to TRBJ2-5; TCRdb proposes TRBD1, but this gene call is untestable without DNA. Per the germline V gene, CDR1 is MNHNS and CDR2 is SASEGT. This CDR3 contains 14 residues. This CDR3 reads CASSVGGTQETQYF.

The V gene is TRBV30, the J gene TRBJ2-3; TCRdb's D call, TRBD2, is unchecked because there is no DNA. The germline CDR1 and CDR2 sequences are GTSNPN and SVGIG (reference sequence). The CDR3 is made up of 13 amino acids. CDR3 protein: CAWSSGLADTQYF.

The chain couples TRBV29-1 to TRBJ1-5; TCRdb's D call, TRBD1, is unchecked because there is no DNA. Germline V gene lookup returns CDR1 SQVTM and CDR2 ANQGSEA. CDR3 length equals 14 residues. The CDR3 loop is CSVGDWGGNQPQHF.

This chain connects TRBV7-2 to TRBJ2-2. Germline CDR1 and CDR2: SGHTA and FQGNSA. The CDR3 covers 14 residues. CDR3 region: CASTQQLGTGELFF.

The rearrangement links TRBV6-5 to TRBJ1-6. The CDR3 runs to 14 residues. Germline V lookup: CDR1 MNHEY, CDR2 SVGAGI. CDR3 loop: CASSYRQIGAPLHF.

The chain employs TRBV11-1 and TRBJ1-5; TCRdb returns TRBD1, unconfirmable since there is no DNA. Germline CDR1 SGHAT, CDR2 FQDESV (reference sequence). The CDR3 has 15 amino acids. The CDR3 region is CASSLGGGGNQPQHF.

The rearrangement links TRBV30 to TRBJ2-7. Looked up from germline, CDR1 is GTSNPN and CDR2 is SVGIG (reference sequence). The CDR3 consists of 15 residues. This CDR3 is CAWSPIGYDTYEQYF.